Listed here are 5 T cell receptor beta chains from one sample, sequenced in a study of early stage breast cancer tumors. Measured with immunoSEQ multiplex PCR; TCRdb has only the in-frame clones, and not every one. Among 2,400 or so clones listed, less than 75% were seen once. The specimen was normal breast tissue next to the tumor. All receptors derive from a person in their fifties with breast cancer.

The rearrangement links TRBV4-3 to TRBJ2-1, with TRBD2 as a possible D gene (6 bases). The ends were cut back, 1 base at V and 7 bases at J, with 11 bases in the middle. Germline V gene lookup returns CDR1 LGHNA and CDR2 YSLEER. This CDR3 contains 14 residues. This chain's CDR3 is CASSQGLARNEQFF. CDR3 sequence (DNA): TGCGCCAGCAGCCAAGGGCTAGCGAGGAATGAGCAGTTCTTC.

The gene calls are TRBV30 and TRBJ1-1; tentatively, D is TRBD1 (5 bases). The CDR3 consists of 14 residues. The germline V and J ends were trimmed by 4 bases and 4 bases, with 16 bases remaining between them. CDR1 is GTSNPN and CDR2 is SVGIG in the germline V gene (reference sequence). Written as DNA, the CDR3 is TGTGCCTGGAACCCAGGGAGTCAGGGCACTGAAGCTTTCTTT. As protein: CAWNPGSQGTEAFF. Variable domain in full (rest from reference TRBV30 and TRBJ1-1): SQTIHQWPATLVQPVGSPLSLECTVEGTSNPNLYWYRQAAGRGLQLLFYSVGIGQISSEVPQNLSASRPQDRQFILSSKKLLLSDSGFYLCAWNPGSQGTEAFFGQGTRLTVV.

V is TRBV2 and J is TRBJ2-5, with 9 bases fitting TRBD2. The junction had 7 bases not matched to a gene; V was cut back by 1 base and J by 4 bases. This CDR3 has 16 residues. Germline values: CDR1 SNHLY, CDR2 FYNNEI. CDR3 region: CASSEGGGGAGETQYF. In nucleotides, the CDR3 is TGTGCCAGCAGTGAAGGCGGCGGGGGGGCGGGAGAGACCCAGTACTTC.

V is TRBV19 and J is TRBJ2-7; D is ambiguous. V gave up 6 bases and J gave up 0 bases, with 12 bases separating them. The CDR3 extends over 14 amino acids. Germline CDR1 LNHDA, CDR2 SQIVND (reference sequence). Written as DNA, the CDR3 is TGTGCCAGTAGCCAGACCGCGAGCTCCTACGAGCAGTACTTC. This encodes CASSQTASSYEQYF.

As for this clone: The junction departs from the called germline gene at one end, perhaps through a read error. The chain carries TRBV6-6 and TRBJ2-7, with D unresolved. The CDR3 totals 12 residues. Germline V gene data show CDR1 as MNHNY and CDR2 as SVGAGI (reference sequence). CDR3 sequence reads: CASSYREDGLHF. As DNA, the CDR3 is TGTGCCAGCAGTTACAGGGAAGATGGTCTCCACTTC.